Shown below are 2 T cell receptor beta chains from a single sample sequenced in a study of blood T cells in healthy people across ages. A second 7 to 11 cycle PCR used barcoded and J-beta primers. Via MiXCR, TCRdb re-called the 5' RACE reads, giving one row per CDR3 protein. The data contain 550,000 to 750,000 distinct CDR3 sequences, 20% to 25% of them singletons. The sequenced material came from blood. Every receptor here comes from a man aged 65-85 years in good health.

The chain couples TRBV6-2 or TRBV6-3 to TRBJ1-1; weak D call: TRBD1 (6 bases). Trimming removed 5 bases from V and 0 bases from J, with 16 bases in between. The V gene's germline CDR1 is MNHEY and CDR2 SVGEGT. This CDR3 spans 16 amino acids. The DNA for the CDR3 is TGTGCCAGCAGTACCTTGGACAGAACTATGAACACTGAAGCTTTCTTT. Protein product: CASSTLDRTMNTEAFF.

Ten or more counts support this clonotype. The gene calls are TRBV2 and TRBJ2-2; D possibly corresponds to TRBD1 (5 bases). With 6 bases removed from V and 2 bases from J, the gap between germline ends came to 10 bases. The germline V gene has CDR1 SNHLY and CDR2 FYNNEI. The CDR3 spans 14 residues. The CDR3 DNA is TGTGCCAGCAGCTGGACACAAAACACCGGGGAGCTGTTTTTT. It yields the protein CASSWTQNTGELFF.